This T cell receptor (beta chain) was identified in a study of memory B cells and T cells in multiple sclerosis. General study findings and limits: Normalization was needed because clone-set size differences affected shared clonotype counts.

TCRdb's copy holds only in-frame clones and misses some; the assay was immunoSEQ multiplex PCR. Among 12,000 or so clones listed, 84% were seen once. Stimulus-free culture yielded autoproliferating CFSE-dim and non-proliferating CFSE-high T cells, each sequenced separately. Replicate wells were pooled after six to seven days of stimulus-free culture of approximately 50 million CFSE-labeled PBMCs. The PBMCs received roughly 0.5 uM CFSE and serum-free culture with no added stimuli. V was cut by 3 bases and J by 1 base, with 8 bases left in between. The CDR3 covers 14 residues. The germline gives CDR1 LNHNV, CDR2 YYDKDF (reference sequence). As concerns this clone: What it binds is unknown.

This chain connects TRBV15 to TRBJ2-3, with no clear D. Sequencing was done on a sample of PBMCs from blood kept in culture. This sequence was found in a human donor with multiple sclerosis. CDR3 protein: CATSSWYGTDTQYF. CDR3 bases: TGTGCCACCAGCAGCTGGTACGGCACAGATACGCAGTATTTT.